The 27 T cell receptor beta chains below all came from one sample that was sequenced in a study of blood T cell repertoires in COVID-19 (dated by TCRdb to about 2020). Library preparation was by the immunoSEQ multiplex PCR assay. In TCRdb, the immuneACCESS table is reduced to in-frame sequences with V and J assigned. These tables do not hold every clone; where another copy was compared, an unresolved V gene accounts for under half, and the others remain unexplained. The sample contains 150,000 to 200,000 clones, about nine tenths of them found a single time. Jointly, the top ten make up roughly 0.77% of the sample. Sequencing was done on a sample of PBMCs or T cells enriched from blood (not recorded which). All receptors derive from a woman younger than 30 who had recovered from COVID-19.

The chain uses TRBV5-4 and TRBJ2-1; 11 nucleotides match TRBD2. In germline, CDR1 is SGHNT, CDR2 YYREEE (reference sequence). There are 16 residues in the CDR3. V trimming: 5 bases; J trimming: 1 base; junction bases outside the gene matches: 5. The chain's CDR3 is CASSRTSGSSYNEQFF. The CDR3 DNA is TGTGCCAGCAGTCGTACTAGCGGGAGTTCCTACAATGAGCAGTTCTTC.

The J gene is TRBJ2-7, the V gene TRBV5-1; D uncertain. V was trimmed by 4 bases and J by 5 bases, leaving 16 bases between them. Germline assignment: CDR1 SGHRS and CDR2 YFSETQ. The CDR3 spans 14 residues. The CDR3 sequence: CASSPGHGINEQYF. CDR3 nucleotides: TGCGCCAGCAGCCCTGGTCACGGTATCAACGAGCAGTACTTC.

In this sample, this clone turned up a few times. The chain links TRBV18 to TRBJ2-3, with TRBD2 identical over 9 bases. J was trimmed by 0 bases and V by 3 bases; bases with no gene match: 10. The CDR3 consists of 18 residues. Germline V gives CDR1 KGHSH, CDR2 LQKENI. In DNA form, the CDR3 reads TGTGCCAGCTCACCCTGGGCTAGCGGGGCAACTAGCACAGATACGCAGTATTTT. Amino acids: CASSPWASGATSTDTQYF. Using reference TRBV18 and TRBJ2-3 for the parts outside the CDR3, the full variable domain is NAGVMQNPRHLVRRRGQEARLRCSPMKGHSHVYWYRQLPEEGLKFMVYLQKENIIDESGMPKERFSAEFPKEGPSILRIQQVVRGDSAAYFCASSPWASGATSTDTQYFGPGTRLTVL.

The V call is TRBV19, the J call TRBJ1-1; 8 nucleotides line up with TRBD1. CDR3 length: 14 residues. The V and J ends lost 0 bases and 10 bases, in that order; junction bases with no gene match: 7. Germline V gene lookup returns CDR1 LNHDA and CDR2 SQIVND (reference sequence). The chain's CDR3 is CASSIDRQGSSAFF. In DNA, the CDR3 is TGTGCCAGTAGTATAGACAGACAGGGGAGTTCAGCTTTCTTT.

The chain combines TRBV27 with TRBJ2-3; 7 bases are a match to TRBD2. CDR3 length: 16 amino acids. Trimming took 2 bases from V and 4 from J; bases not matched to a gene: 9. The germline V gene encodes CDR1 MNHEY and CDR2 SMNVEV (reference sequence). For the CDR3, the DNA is TGTGCCAGCAGTTTACAAGGCGGGACTACTTCAGATACGCAGTATTTT. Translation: CASSLQGGTTSDTQYF.

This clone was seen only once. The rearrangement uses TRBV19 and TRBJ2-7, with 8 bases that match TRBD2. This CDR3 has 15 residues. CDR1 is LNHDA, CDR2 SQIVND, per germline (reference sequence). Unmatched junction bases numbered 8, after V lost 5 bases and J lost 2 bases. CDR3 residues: CASSPRGGWAYEQYF. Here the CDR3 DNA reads TGTGCCAGTAGTCCCCGGGGGGGATGGGCCTACGAGCAGTACTTC.

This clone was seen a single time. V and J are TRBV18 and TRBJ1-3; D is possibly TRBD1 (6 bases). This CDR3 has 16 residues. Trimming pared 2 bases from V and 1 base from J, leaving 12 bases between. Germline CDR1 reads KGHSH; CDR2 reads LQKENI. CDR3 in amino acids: CASSPNLDSSGNTIYF. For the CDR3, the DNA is TGTGCCAGCTCACCAAACCTGGACAGTTCTGGAAACACCATATATTTT.

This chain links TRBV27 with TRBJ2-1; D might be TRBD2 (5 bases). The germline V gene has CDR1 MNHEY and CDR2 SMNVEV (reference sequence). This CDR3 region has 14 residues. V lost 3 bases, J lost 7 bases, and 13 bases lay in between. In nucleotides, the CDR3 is TGTGCCAGCAGTTTGGGAGATCCGAGGAATGAGCAGTTCTTC. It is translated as CASSLGDPRNEQFF.

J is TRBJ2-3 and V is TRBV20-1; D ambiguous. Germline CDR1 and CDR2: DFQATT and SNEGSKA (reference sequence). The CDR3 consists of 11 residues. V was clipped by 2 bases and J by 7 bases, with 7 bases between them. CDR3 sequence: CSARQANTQYF. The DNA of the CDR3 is TGCAGTGCTAGACAGGCGAATACGCAGTATTTT.

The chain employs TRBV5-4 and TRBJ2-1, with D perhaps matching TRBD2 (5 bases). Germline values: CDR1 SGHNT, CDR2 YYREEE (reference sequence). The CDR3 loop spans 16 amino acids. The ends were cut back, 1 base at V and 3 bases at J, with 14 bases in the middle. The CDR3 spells CASSLRSSRGYNEQFF. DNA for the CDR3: TGTGCCAGCAGCTTGCGGAGTAGCCGGGGCTACAATGAGCAGTTCTTC.

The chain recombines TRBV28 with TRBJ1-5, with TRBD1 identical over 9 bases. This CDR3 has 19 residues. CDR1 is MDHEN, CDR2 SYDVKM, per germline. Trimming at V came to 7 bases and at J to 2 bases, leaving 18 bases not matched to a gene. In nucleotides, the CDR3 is TGTGCCAGCACCCTTCCCGCCGGACAGGGGAACAGGGGCAATCAGCCCCAGCATTTT. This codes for CASTLPAGQGNRGNQPQHF.

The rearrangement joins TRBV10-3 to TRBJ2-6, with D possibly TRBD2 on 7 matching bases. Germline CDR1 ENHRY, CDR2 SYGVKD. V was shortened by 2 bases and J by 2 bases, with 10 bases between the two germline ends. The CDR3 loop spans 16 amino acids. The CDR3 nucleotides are TGTGCCATCAGTGAGAGGGGGGGAGCTGGGGCCAACGTCCTGACTTTC. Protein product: CAISERGGAGANVLTF.

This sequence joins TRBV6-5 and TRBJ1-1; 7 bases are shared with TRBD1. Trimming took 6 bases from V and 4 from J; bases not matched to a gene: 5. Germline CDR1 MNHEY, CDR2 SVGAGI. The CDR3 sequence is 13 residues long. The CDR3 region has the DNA TGTGCCAGCAGCGCAGGGGGGCCCACTGAAGCTTTCTTT. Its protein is CASSAGGPTEAFF.

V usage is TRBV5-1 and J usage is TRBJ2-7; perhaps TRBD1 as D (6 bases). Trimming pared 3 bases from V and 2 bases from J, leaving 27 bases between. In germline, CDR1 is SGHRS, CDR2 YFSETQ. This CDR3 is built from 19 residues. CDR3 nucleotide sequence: TGCGCCAGCAGCTGGCCGCTTAACACAGACGGGACACCTACCTACGAGCAGTACTTC. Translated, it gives CASSWPLNTDGTPTYEQYF.

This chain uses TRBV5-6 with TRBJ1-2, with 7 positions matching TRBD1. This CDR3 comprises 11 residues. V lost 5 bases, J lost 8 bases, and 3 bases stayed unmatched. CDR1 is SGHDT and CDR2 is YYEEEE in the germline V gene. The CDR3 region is CASRLQGGYTF. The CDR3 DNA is TGTGCCAGCAGGTTACAGGGGGGCTACACCTTC. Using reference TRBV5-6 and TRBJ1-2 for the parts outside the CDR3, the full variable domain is DAGVTQSPTHLIKTRGQQVTLRCSPKSGHDTVSWYQQALGQGPQFIFQYYEEEERQRGNFPDRFSGHQFPNYSSELNVNALLLGDSALYLCASRLQGGYTFGSGTRLTVV.

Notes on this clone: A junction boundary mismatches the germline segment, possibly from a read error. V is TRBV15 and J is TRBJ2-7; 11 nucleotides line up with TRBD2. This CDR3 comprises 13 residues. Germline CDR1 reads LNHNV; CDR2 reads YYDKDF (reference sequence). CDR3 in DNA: TGTGCCACCAGCAGTGTTACTAGCGGGGGTGCAGACTTC. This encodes CATSSVTSGGADF.

CDR3 DNA: TGTGCCAGCAGCCCACGGACTAGCGGAGTCCCCGGCACCTACAATGAGCAGTTCTTC. This encodes CASSPRTSGVPGTYNEQFF. The chain joins TRBV7-2 to TRBJ2-1, with 10 bases lining up with TRBD2. The CDR3 is made up of 19 amino acids. Trimming removed 5 bases from V and 2 bases from J; junction bases left unmatched: 15. In germline, CDR1 is SGHTA, CDR2 FQGNSA.

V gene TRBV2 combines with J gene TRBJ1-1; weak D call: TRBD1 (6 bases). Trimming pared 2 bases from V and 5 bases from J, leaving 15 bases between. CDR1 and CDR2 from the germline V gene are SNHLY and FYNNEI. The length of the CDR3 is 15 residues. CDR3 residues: CASSEPTGWGTEAFF. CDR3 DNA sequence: TGTGCCAGCAGTGAACCAACAGGGTGGGGAACTGAAGCTTTCTTT. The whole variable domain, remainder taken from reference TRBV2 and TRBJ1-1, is EPEVTQTPSHQVTQMGQEVILRCVPISNHLYFYWYRQILGQKVEFLVSFYNNEISEKSEIFDDQFSVERPDGSNFTLKIRSTKLEDSAMYFCASSEPTGWGTEAFFGQGTRLTVV.

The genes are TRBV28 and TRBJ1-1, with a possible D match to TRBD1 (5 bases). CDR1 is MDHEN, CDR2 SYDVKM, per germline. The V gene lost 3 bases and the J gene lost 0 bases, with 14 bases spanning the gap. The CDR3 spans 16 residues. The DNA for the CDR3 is TGTGCCAGCAGTTTCAAAGGGGCCCTCATGAACACTGAAGCTTTCTTT. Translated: CASSFKGALMNTEAFF. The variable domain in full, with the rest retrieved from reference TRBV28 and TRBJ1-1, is DVKVTQSSRYLVKRTGEKVFLECVQDMDHENMFWYRQDPGLGLRLIYFSYDVKMKEKGDIPEGYSVSREKKERFSLILESASTNQTSMYLCASSFKGALMNTEAFFGQGTRLTVV.

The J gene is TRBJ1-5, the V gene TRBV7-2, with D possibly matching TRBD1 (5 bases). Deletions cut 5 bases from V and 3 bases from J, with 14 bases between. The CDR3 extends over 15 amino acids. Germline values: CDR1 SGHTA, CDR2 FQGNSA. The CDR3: CASSAVGANNQPQHF. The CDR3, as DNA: TGTGCCAGCAGCGCAGTTGGGGCCAACAATCAGCCCCAGCATTTT.

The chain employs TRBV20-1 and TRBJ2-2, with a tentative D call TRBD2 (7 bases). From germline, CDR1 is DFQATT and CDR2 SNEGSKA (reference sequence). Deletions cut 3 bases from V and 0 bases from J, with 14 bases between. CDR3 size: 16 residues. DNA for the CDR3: TGCAGTGCTAGTTTTAGGGGGAGGGCGAACACCGGGGAGCTGTTTTTT. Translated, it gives CSASFRGRANTGELFF.

The CDR3 DNA is TGCGCCAGCAGCCAACTAGCGGTCAATGAGCAGTTCTTC. Protein sequence: CASSQLAVNEQFF. The V call is TRBV4-1, the J call TRBJ2-1; 7 bases line up with TRBD2. CDR1 is MGHRA and CDR2 is YSYEKL in the germline V gene. The ends lost 2 bases at V and 6 bases at J; junction bases unmatched: 1. The CDR3 runs to 13 residues.

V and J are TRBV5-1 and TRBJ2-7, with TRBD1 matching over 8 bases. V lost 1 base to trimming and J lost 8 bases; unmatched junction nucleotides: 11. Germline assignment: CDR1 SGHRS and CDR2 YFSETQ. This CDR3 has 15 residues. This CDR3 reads CASSLLQGAGGQQYF. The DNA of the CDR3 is TGCGCCAGCAGCTTGTTACAAGGGGCAGGGGGCCAGCAGTACTTC.

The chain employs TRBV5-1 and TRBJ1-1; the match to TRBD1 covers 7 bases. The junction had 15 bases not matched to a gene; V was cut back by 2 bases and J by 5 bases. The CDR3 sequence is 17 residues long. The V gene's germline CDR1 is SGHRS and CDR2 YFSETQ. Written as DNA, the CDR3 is TGCGCCAGCAGCTTTGGAGGGGTCAGACAGGGTTCGACTGAAGCTTTCTTT. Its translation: CASSFGGVRQGSTEAFF.

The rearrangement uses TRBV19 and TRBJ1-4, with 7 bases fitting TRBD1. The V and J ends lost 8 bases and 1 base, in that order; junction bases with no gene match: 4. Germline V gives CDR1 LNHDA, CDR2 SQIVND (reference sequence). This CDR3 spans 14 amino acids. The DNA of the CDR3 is TGTGCCAGTGGTCGACAGGGAACTAATGAAAAACTGTTTTTT. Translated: CASGRQGTNEKLFF.

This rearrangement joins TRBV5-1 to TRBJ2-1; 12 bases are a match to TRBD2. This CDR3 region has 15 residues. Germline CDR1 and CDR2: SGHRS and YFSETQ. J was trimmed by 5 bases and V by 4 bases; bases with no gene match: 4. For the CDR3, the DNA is TGCGCCAGCAGCACACGGACTAGCGGGAACAATGAGCAGTTCTTC. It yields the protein CASSTRTSGNNEQFF.

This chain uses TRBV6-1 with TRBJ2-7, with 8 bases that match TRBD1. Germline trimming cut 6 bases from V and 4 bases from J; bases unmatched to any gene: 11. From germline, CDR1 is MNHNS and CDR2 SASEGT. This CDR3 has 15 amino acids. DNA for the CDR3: TGTGCCAGCAGCCTTACCGGGACAGGATTATACGAGCAGTACTTC. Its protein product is CASSLTGTGLYEQYF.